This record covers a single T cell receptor beta chain. Its antigen is as yet unknown. The data derive from a study of CD8 T cells in Susac syndrome. Study-wide background: Clinically active disease was present in more than five of the sequenced Susac syndrome patients. Eight or nine of these patients were in remission. Whole-study findings and limits: It was acknowledged in the study that its TCR sequencing and HLA analysis involved a relatively small number of individuals.

This CDR3 is 14 amino acids long. Per germline, CDR1 SGHTA and CDR2 FQGNSA. V shed 3 bases and J shed 3 bases, with 12 bases lying between them. Random hexamers served to reverse transcribe roughly 0.5 to 1 ug RNA. Amplification of TCR beta CDR3 used immunoSEQ multiplex PCR across 54 Vbeta and 13 Jbeta. From the immunoSEQ multiplex PCR reads, TCRdb called clonotypes with MiXCR, one entry per CDR3 protein. The sample consists of about 90,000 distinct CDR3 sequences, roughly 96% of them appearing once. Input material: CD8+ T cells from PBMCs. This TCR came from a human donor with Susac syndrome. The chain is built from TRBV7-2 and TRBJ2-7; D is unresolved. The CDR3 sequence is CASSFSWSDYEQYF. CDR3 nucleotides: TGTGCCAGCAGCTTCTCTTGGTCGGACTACGAGCAGTACTTC.